This T cell receptor beta chain was retrieved from a study of OX40 agonist ivuxolimab in advanced cancers. Study as a whole: Over 30% of patients had received prior checkpoint inhibitor therapy.

Points from the study as a whole: The investigators did not determine what antigen specificity the expanded peripheral T cells had.

On this clone: Its target is not known.

The repertoire was sequenced with immunoSEQ multiplex PCR; TCRdb's copy has only in-frame clones and lacks some. This table has about 61,000 clones, around 83% appearing once. The CDR3 loop spans 16 amino acids. The germline V gene has CDR1 WSHSY and CDR2 SAAADI. The trim removed 7 bases at V and 6 bases at J, leaving 15 bases unmatched. This sequence was found in an adult with an advanced solid tumor such as melanoma, head and neck, liver or kidney cancer. This specimen was CD4+ or CD8+ T cells sorted from blood, taken in a trial of the OX40 agonist ivuxolimab. The V gene is TRBV10-2, the J gene TRBJ2-5; 9 bases line up with TRBD2. CDR3 DNA: TGCGCCAGCAACCGAGGAGGGGCGGGGGGGCTGAAGACCCAGTACTTC. Its translation is CASNRGGAGGLKTQYF.